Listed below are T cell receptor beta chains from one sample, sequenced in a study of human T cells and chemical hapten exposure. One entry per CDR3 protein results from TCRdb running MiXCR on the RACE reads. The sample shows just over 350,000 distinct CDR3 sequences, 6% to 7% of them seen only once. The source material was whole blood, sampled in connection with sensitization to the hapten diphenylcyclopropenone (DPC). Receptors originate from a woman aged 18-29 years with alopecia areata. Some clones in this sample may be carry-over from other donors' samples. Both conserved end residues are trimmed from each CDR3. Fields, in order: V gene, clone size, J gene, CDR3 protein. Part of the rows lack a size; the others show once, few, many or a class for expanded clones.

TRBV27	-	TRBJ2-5	ASSPRGTSRVQETQY
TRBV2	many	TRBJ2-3	ASREDRGDTQY
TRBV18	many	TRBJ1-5	ASSPVEGPGTQH
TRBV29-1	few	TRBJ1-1	SVSRTNTEAF
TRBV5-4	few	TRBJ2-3	ASSFLSGADTQY
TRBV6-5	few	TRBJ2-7	ASRGQGAGSYEQY
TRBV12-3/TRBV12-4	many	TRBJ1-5	ASVGGSNQPQH
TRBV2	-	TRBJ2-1	ASKGRKPGLAGGEDEQF
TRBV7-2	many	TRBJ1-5	ASSLGRTNYQPQH
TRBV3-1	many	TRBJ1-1	ASSQSNAEAF
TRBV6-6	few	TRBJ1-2	ASSYSGGGVSNYGYT
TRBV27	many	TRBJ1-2	ASSPTGGYGTNYGYT
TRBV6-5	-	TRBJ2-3	ASSYSWNVRSTDTQY
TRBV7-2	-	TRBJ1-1	ASSPVFPMNTEAF
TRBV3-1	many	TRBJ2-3	ASSPTRAGGTTDTQY
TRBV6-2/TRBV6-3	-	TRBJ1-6	ASSQRQGPTPSPLH
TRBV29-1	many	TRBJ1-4	SVAPHENEKLF
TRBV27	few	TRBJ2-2	ASSSDRGTTGELF
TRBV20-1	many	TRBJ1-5	SASLEGNQPQH
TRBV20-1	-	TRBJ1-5	SARAGTGDGQPQH
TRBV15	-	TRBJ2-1	ATSRALAVYNEQF
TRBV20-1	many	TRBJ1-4	SARGGGVEKLF
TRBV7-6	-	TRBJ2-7	ASSLARNYEQY
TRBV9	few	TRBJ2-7	ASSQTGGSSYEQY
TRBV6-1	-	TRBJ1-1	ASSGQQLTEAF
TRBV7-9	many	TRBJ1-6	ASSPQGLNSPLH
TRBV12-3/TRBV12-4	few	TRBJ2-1	ASSTGTSGGYNEQF
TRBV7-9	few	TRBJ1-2	ASSSNSYGYT
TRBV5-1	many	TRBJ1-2	ASSLGMGQDHYGYT
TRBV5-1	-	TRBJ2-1	ASSSRAGGTWDEQF
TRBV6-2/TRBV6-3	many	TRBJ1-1	ASSYSGHREAF
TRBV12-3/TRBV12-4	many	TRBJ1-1	ASSFRGNTEAF
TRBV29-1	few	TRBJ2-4	SVEVRGDAKNIQY
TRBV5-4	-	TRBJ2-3	ASSLMLAGGSTDTQY
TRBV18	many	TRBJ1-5	ASSYTGISNQPQH